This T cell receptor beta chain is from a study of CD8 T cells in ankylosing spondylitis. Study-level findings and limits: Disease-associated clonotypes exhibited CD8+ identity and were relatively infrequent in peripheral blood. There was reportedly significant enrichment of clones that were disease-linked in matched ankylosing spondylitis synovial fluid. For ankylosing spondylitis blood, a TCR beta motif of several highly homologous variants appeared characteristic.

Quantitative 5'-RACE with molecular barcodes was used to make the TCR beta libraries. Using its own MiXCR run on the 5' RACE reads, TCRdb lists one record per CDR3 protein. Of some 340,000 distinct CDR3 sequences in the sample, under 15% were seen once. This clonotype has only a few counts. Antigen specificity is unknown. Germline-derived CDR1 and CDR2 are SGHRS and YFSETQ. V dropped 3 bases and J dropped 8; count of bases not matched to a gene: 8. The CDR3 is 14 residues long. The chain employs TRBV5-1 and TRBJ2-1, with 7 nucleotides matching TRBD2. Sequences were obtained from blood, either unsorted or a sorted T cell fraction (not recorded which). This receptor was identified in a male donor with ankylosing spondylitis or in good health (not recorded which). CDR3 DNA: TGCGCCAGCAGCTCAGGACTAGAGGTGGATGAGCAGTTCTTC. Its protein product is CASSSGLEVDEQFF.